These T cell receptor beta chains were read from a single sample in a study of T cells after yellow fever vaccination. One entry per CDR3 protein results from TCRdb running MiXCR on the 5' RACE reads. The sample comprises roughly 79,000 distinct CDR3 sequences, around 7.8% of which are singletons, and about 27% rests with the top ten. The source material was CD8+ T cells sorted from PBMCs, sampled more than 8 days after the first yellow fever vaccination. These receptor sequences come from a man between 18 and 29 years old who received the YFV17D yellow fever vaccine. Both conserved end residues are part of each CDR3. The D gene is left open where the match is weak. The size field is filled for only some rows; it gives once, few, many or a size class.

CDR3nt	CDR3aa	d_gene	v_gene	j_gene	abundance
TGCGCCAGCAGCTGGGGGACTAGCGGGGGGGCAACCTACAATGAGCAGTTCTTC	CASSWGTSGGATYNEQFF	TRBD2	TRBV5-1	TRBJ2-1	-
TGCGCCAGCAGCCAAGGGACAGGGAACGTCGGCTACGAGCAGTACTTC	CASSQGTGNVGYEQYF	TRBD1	TRBV4-3	TRBJ2-7	many
TGTGCCAGTAGCCGACAGGGGGCAATTGGAAGCTATGGCTACACCTTC	CASSRQGAIGSYGYTF	TRBD1	TRBV19	TRBJ1-2	many
TGTGCCAGCAGTTACTCCACTAGCGGGGGCCACAACACCGGGGAGCTGTTTTTT	CASSYSTSGGHNTGELFF	TRBD2	TRBV6-2/TRBV6-3	TRBJ2-2	few
TGTGCCAGCAGCCAGGCGAGCGGGGGGATCACAGATACGCAGTATTTT	CASSQASGGITDTQYF	TRBD2	TRBV4-2	TRBJ2-3	few
TGTGCCAGCAGTGAATATCCCAGCAGGGGGAACACCGGGGAGCTGTTTTTT	CASSEYPSRGNTGELFF	-	TRBV25-1	TRBJ2-2	many
TGTGCCAGCAGCTTAGGAGGAGAGCGGGGGTGGCTCTTC	CASSLGGERGWLF	TRBD2	TRBV7-9	TRBJ2-1	few
TGTGCCACCGAAAGGGGGGTCGGCCCTAACACTGAAGCTTTCTTT	CATERGVGPNTEAFF	-	TRBV6-1	TRBJ1-1	many
TGTGCCAGCAGCTTAGATTTTTTGGCTAGCGGGGCCACCGGGGAGCTGTTTTTT	CASSLDFLASGATGELFF	TRBD2	TRBV7-6	TRBJ2-2	many
TGTGCCAGCAGCACGGGACTAGCTTCCCACGAGCAGTACTTC	CASSTGLASHEQYF	TRBD2	TRBV5-4	TRBJ2-7	few